A selection of T cell receptor beta chains follows, all from one sample in a study of shared clonotypes between healthy human individuals. Some clones are missing from TCRdb's copy, which holds only in-frame ones; the method was immunoSEQ multiplex PCR. The table includes 2 million to 3 million clones, about 92% detected once. Sequencing was performed on naive CD4+ T cells sorted from blood. Receptors were obtained from a man between 18 and 35 years old in good health. Both conserved end residues are part of each CDR3. Fields, in order: V gene, CDR3 protein.

TRBV25-1 | CASSGRTSVTDTQYF
TRBV19 | CASSPKDRGRRTEAFF
TRBV19 | CASSRNSENSPLHF
TRBV30 | CAWSGTGGTEAFF
TRBV30 | CAGIQGVAYEQYF
TRBV6-5 | CASSPGTGHTDTQYF
TRBV7-2 | CASSLARLTNTDTQYF
TRBV19 | CASSTAGGVSNQPQHF
TRBV7-2 | CASSLNRDQETQYF
TRBV7-2 | CASSLGGRNQETQYF
TRBV27 | CASRGLAATYEQYF